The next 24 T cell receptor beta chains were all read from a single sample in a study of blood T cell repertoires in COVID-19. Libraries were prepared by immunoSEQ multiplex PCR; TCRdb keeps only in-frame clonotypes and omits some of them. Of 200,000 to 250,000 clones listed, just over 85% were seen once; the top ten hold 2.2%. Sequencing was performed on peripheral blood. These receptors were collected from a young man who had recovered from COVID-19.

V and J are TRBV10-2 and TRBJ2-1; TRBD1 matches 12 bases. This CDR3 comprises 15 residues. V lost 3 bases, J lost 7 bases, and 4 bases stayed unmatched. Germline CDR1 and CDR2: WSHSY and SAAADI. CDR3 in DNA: TGCGCCAGCAGTGAAGGGACAGGGGGCTCTAATGAGCAGTTCTTC. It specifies CASSEGTGGSNEQFF.

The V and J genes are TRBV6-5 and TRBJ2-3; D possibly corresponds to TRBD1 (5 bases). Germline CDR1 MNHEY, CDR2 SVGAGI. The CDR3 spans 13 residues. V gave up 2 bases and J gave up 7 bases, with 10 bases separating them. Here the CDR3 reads CASSYGASYTQYF. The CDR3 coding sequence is TGTGCCAGCAGTTACGGGGCTTCATATACGCAGTATTTT.

The CDR3 here is CASKRDSYEQYF. The CDR3, as DNA: TGTGCCAGCAAGCGGGATTCCTACGAGCAGTACTTC. The V and J genes are TRBV7-9 and TRBJ2-7; TRBD2 matches at 7 bases. The germline V gene has CDR1 SEHNR and CDR2 FQNEAQ (reference sequence). The CDR3 totals 12 residues. The V gene end was trimmed by 7 bases and the J gene end by 1 base; junction bases not matched to a gene: 1.

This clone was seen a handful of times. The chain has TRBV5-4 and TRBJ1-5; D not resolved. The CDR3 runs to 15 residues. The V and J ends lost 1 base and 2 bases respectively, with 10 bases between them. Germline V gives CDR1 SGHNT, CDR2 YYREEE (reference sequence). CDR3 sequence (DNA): TGTGCCAGCAGCTTGTTCGGGGAAGGCAATCAGCCCCAGCATTTT. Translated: CASSLFGEGNQPQHF.

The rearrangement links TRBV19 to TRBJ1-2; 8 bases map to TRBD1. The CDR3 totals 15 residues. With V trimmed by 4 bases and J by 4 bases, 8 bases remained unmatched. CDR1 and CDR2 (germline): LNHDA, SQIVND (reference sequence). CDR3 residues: CASSTGQDLAYGYTF. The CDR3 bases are TGTGCCAGTAGTACGGGACAGGATCTTGCCTATGGCTACACCTTC.

Here the CDR3 DNA reads TGTGCCAGCAGTCCGGACTCCCCCTACGAGCAGTACTTC. This sequence encodes CASSPDSPYEQYF. The chain has TRBV7-2 and TRBJ2-7; TRBD2 might be the D (5 bases). V lost 6 bases and J lost 2, with 11 bases in between. The CDR3 has 13 amino acids. The germline gives CDR1 SGHTA, CDR2 FQGNSA.

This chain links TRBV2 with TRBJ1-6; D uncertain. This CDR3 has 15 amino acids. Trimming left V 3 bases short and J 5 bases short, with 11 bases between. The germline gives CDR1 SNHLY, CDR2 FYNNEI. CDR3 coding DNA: TGTGCCAGCAGTGAGCGGCGGCTGAATAATTCACCCCTCCACTTT. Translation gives CASSERRLNNSPLHF.

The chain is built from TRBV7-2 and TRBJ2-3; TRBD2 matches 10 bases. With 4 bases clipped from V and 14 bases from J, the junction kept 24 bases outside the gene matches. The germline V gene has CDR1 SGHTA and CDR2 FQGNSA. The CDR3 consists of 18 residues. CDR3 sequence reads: CASSSSSFPGLATSRRYF. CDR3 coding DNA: TGTGCCAGCAGCTCCAGTTCATTTCCGGGACTAGCGACTTCTCGAAGGTATTTT.

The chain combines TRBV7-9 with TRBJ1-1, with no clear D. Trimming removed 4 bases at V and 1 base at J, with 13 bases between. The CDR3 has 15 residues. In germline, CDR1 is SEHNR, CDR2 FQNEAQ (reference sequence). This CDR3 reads CASSSPRQTNTEAFF. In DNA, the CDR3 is TGTGCCAGCAGCTCCCCCAGACAAACGAACACTGAAGCTTTCTTT.

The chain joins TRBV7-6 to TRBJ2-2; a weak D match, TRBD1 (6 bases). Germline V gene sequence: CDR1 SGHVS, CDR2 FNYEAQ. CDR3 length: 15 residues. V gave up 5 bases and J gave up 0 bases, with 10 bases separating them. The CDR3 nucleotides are TGTGCCAGCAGCATACAGGGATCGAACACCGGGGAGCTGTTTTTT. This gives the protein CASSIQGSNTGELFF.

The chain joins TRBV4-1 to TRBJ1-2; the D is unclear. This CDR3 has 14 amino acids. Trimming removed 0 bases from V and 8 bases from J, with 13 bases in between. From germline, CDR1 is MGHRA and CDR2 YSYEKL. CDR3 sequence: CASSQDNYSRGYTF. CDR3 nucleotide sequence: TGCGCCAGCAGCCAAGATAATTATTCGAGAGGCTACACCTTC.

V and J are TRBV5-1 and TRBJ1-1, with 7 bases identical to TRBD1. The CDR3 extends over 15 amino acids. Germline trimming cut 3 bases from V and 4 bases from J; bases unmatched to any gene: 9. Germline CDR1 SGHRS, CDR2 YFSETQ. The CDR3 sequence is CASSYLPDRATEAFF. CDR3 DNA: TGCGCCAGCAGCTACCTACCCGACAGGGCCACTGAAGCTTTCTTT.

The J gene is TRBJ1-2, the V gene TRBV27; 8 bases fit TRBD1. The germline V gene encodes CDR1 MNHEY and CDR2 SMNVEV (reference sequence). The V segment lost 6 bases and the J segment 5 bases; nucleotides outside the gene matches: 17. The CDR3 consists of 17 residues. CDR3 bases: TGTGCCAGCAGCTCCGGGACAGGCGGCTCCATTTTATATGGCTACACCTTC. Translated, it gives CASSSGTGGSILYGYTF.

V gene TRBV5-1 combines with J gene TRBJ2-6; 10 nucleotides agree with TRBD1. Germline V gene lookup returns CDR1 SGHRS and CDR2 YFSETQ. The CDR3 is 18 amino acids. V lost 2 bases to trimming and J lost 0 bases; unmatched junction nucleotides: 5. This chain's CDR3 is CASSFWDRGHSGANVLTF. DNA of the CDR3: TGCGCCAGCAGCTTCTGGGACAGGGGCCACTCTGGGGCCAACGTCCTGACTTTC. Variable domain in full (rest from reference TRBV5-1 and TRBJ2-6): KAGVTQTPRYLIKTRGQQVTLSCSPISGHRSVSWYQQTPGQGLQFLFEYFSETQRNKGNFPGRFSGRQFSNSRSEMNVSTLELGDSALYLCASSFWDRGHSGANVLTFGAGSRLTVL.

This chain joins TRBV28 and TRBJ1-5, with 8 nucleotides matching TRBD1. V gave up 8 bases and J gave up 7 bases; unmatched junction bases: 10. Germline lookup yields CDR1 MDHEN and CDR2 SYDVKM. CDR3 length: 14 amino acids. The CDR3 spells CASQERQGAQPQHF. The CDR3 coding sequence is TGTGCCAGCCAGGAACGGCAGGGGGCACAGCCCCAGCATTTT.

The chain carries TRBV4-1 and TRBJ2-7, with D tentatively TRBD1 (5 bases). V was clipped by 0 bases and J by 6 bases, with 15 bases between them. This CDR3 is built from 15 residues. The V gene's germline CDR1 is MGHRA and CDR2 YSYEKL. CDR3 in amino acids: CASSQDQKGFAEQYF. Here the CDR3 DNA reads TGCGCCAGCAGCCAAGATCAAAAGGGGTTCGCCGAGCAGTACTTC.

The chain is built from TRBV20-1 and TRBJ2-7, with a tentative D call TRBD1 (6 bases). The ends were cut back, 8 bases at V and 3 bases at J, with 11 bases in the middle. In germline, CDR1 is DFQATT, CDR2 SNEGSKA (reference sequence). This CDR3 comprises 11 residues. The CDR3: CSIGQFYEQYF. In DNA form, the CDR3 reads TGCAGTATCGGACAGTTCTACGAGCAGTACTTC.

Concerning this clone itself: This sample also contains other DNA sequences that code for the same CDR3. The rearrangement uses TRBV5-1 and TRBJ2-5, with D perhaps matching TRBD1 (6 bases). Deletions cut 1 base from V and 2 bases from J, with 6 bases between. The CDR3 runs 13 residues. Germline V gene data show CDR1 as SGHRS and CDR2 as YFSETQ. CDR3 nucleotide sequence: TGCGCCAGCAGCTTGCAGGGGCAAGAGACCCAGTACTTC. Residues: CASSLQGQETQYF.

The CDR3 reads CASSIGTGGSQPQHF. The CDR3 nucleotides read TGTGCCAGTAGTATCGGGACAGGGGGAAGTCAGCCCCAGCATTTT. The chain employs TRBV19 and TRBJ1-5; TRBD1 matches 11 bases. Per germline, CDR1 LNHDA and CDR2 SQIVND (reference sequence). The V gene end was trimmed by 3 bases and the J gene end by 6 bases; junction bases not matched to a gene: 4. CDR3 length equals 15 residues. The full variable domain, its missing parts supplied by reference TRBV19 and TRBJ1-5, is DGGITQSPKYLFRKEGQNVTLSCEQNLNHDAMYWYRQDPGQGLRLIYYSQIVNDFQKGDIAEGYSVSREKKESFPLTVTSAQKNPTAFYLCASSIGTGGSQPQHFGDGTRLSIL.

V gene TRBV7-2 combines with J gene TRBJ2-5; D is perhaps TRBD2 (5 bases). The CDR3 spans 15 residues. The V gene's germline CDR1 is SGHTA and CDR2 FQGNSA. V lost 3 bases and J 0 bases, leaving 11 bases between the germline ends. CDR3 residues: CASSLRAGNQETQYF. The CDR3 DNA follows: TGTGCCAGCAGCTTGAGGGCCGGGAACCAAGAGACCCAGTACTTC. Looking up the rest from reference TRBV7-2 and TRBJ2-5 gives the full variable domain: GAGVSQSPSNKVTEKGKDVELRCDPISGHTALYWYRQSLGQGLEFLIYFQGNSAPDKSGLPSDRFSAERTGGSVSTLTIQRTQQEDSAVYLCASSLRAGNQETQYFGPGTRLLVL.

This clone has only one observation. This CDR3 is CAWSPWGQGNNQPQHF. The CDR3 DNA reads TGTGCCTGGAGTCCATGGGGACAGGGTAACAATCAGCCCCAGCATTTT. V usage is TRBV30 and J usage is TRBJ1-5; TRBD1 matches at 9 bases. V shed 2 bases, J shed 3 bases, and the junction held 8 bases outside the gene matches. Germline V CDR1 and CDR2: GTSNPN, SVGIG (reference sequence). The CDR3 sequence is 16 residues long. The full variable domain, its missing parts supplied by reference TRBV30 and TRBJ1-5, is SQTIHQWPATLVQPVGSPLSLECTVEGTSNPNLYWYRQAAGRGLQLLFYSVGIGQISSEVPQNLSASRPQDRQFILSSKKLLLSDSGFYLCAWSPWGQGNNQPQHFGDGTRLSIL.

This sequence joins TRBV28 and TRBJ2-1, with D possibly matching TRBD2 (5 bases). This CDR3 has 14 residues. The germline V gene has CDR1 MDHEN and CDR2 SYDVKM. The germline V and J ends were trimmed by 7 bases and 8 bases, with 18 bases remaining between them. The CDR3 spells CASIPGGLRYEQFF. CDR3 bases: TGTGCCAGCATCCCCGGAGGACTGAGGTATGAGCAGTTCTTC.

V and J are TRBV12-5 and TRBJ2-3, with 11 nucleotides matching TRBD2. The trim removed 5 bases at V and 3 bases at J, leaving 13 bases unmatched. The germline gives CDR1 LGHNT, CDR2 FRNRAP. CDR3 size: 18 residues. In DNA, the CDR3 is TGTGCTAGTGGTCCCGGGAGGGAACTAGCGGGGGAAACAGATACGCAGTATTTT. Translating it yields CASGPGRELAGETDTQYF.

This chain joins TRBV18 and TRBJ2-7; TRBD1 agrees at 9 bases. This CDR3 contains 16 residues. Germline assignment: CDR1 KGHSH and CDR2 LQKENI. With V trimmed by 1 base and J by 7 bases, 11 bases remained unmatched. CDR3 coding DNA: TGTGCCAGCTCACCACAATTACGCAGCGACAGGGGGGAGCAGTACTTC. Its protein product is CASSPQLRSDRGEQYF.